This TCR beta chain was captured in a study of T-cell memory formation after mild COVID-19. Overall study findings and caveats: Some SARS-CoV-2-responding clones were already detected in memory before infection.

V dropped 3 bases and J dropped 3 bases, with 12 bases sitting between them. CDR3 length: 14 amino acids. Germline lookup yields CDR1 LGHDT and CDR2 YNNKEL (reference sequence). This clonotype was seen more than once but under ten times. The antigen is undetermined. TCRdb analysed the 5' RACE reads with MiXCR anew, one entry per CDR3 protein. The sample has around 450,000 distinct CDR3 sequences, 20% seen once; the top ten hold approximately 8.1%. The sample consisted of PBMCs or a T cell subset sorted from them (not recorded which). This receptor was taken from an adult woman who had mild COVID-19 (a few samples of this study predate the infection). Cell type and time point are not known. This chain uses TRBV3-1 with TRBJ2-7; D is undetermined. CDR3 protein: CASSQEPIFYEQYF. CDR3 sequence (DNA): TGTGCCAGCAGCCAGGAACCAATATTCTACGAGCAGTACTTC.